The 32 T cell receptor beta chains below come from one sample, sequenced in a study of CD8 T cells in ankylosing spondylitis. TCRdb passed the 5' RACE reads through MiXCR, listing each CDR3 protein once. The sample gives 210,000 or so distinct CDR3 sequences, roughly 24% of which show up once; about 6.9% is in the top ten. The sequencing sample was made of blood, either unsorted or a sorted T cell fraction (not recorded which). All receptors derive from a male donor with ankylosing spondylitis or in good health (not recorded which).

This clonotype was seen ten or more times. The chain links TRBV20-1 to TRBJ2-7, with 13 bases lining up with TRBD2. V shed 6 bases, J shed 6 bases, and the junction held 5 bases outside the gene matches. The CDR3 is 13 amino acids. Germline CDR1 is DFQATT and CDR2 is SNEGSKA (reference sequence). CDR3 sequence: CSAYGTSGIEQYF. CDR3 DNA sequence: TGCAGTGCGTACGGGACTAGCGGGATCGAGCAGTACTTC.

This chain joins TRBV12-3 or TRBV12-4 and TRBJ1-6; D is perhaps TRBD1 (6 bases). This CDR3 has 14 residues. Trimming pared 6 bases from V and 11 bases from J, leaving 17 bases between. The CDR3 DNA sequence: TGTGCCAGCAGCTCCAGGGGTTCGGGGACACCCCTCCACTTT. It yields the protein CASSSRGSGTPLHF.

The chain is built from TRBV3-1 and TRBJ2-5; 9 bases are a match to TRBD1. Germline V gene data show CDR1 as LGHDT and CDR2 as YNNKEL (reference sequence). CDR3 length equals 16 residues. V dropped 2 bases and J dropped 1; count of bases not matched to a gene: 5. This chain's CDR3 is CASSQLTGGSQETQYF. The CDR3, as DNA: TGTGCCAGCAGCCAACTGACAGGGGGGAGCCAAGAGACCCAGTACTTC.

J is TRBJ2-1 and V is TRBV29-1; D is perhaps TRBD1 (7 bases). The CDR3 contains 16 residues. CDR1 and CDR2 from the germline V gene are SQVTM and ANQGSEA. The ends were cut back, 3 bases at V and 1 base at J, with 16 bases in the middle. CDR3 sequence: CSVERGQRSSYNEQFF. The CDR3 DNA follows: TGCAGCGTTGAGCGGGGACAGAGGTCGTCCTACAATGAGCAGTTCTTC.

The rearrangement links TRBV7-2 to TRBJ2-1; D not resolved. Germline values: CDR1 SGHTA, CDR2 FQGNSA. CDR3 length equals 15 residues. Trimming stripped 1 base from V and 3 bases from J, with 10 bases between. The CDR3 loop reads CASSLGRAVYNEQFF. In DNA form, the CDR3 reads TGTGCCAGCAGCTTAGGGCGAGCCGTCTACAATGAGCAGTTCTTC.

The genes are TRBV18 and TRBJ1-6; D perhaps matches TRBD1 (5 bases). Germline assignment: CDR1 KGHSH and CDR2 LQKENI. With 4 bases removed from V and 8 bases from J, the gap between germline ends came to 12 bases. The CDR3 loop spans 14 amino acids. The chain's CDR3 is CASSHGPGDSPLHF. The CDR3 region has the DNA TGTGCCAGCTCACACGGACCGGGGGATTCACCCCTCCACTTT.

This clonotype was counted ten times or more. CDR3 in DNA: TGCAGTGCCAGCCGGGACAAGGGGCAGCCCCAGCATTTT. It encodes CSASRDKGQPQHF. This sequence joins TRBV20-1 and TRBJ1-5; D might be TRBD1 (6 bases). The CDR3 totals 13 residues. Trimming stripped 6 bases from V and 7 bases from J, with 16 bases between. CDR1 is DFQATT, CDR2 SNEGSKA, per germline (reference sequence).

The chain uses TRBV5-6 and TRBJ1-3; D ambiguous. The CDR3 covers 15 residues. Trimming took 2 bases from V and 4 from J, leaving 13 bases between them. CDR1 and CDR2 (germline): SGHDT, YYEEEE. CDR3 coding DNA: TGTGCCAGCAGCTTACCTGGCTACGACGGAAACACCATATATTTT. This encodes CASSLPGYDGNTIYF. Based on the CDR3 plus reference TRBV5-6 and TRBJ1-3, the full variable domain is DAGVTQSPTHLIKTRGQQVTLRCSPKSGHDTVSWYQQALGQGPQFIFQYYEEEERQRGNFPDRFSGHQFPNYSSELNVNALLLGDSALYLCASSLPGYDGNTIYFGEGSWLTVV.

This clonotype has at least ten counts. CDR3 DNA sequence: TGTGCCACCAGCAGAGATCTGACTACAGGATCAGTGGCCTACGAGCAGTACTTC. Its protein is CATSRDLTTGSVAYEQYF. The chain has TRBV15 and TRBJ2-7; D possibly uses TRBD1 or TRBD2 (5 bases each). The V end was cut by 0 bases, the J end by 2 bases, with 20 bases between. CDR3 size: 18 residues. CDR1 LNHNV and CDR2 YYDKDF come from the germline V gene (reference sequence).

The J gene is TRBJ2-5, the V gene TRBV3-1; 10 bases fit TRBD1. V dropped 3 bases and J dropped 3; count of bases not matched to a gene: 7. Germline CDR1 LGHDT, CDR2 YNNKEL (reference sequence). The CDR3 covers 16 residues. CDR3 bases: TGTGCCAGCAGCCAGAGACAGGGGGCGAAAAAAGAGACCCAGTACTTC. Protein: CASSQRQGAKKETQYF.

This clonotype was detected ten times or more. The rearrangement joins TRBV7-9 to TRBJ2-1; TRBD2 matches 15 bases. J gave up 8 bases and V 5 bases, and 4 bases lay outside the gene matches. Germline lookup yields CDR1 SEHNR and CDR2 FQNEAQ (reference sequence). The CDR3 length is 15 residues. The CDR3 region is CASSPRTSGRDEQFF. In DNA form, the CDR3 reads TGTGCCAGCAGCCCCCGGACTAGCGGGAGGGATGAGCAGTTCTTC.

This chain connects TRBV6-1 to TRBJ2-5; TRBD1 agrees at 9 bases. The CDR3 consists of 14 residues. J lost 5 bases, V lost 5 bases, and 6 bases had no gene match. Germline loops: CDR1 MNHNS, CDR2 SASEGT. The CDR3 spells CASSRTGEWETQYF. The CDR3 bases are TGTGCCAGCAGTAGGACAGGGGAGTGGGAGACCCAGTACTTC.

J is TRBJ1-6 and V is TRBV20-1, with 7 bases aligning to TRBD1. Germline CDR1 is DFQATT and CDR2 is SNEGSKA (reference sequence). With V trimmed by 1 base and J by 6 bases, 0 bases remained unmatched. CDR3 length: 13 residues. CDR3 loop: CSARGDSNSPLHF. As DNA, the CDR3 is TGCAGTGCTAGAGGGGACAGTAATTCACCCCTCCACTTT.

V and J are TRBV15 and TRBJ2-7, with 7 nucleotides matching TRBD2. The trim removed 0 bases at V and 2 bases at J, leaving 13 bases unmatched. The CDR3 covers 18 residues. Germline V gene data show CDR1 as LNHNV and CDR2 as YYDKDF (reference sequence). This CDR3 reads CATSRDYSTGGRAYEQYF. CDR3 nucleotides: TGTGCCACCAGCAGAGATTATTCGACCGGGGGGAGGGCCTACGAGCAGTACTTC.

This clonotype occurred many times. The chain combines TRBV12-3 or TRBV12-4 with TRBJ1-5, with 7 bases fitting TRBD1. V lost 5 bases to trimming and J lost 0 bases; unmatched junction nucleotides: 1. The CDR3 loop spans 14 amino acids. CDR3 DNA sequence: TGTGCCAGCAGTCGACAGGGTAGCAATCAGCCCCAGCATTTT. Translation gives CASSRQGSNQPQHF.

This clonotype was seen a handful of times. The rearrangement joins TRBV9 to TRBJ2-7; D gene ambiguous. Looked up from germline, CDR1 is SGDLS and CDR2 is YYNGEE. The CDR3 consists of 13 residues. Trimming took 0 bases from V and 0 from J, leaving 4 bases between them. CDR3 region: CASSVDISYEQYF. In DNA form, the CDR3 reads TGTGCCAGCAGCGTAGACATCTCCTACGAGCAGTACTTC.

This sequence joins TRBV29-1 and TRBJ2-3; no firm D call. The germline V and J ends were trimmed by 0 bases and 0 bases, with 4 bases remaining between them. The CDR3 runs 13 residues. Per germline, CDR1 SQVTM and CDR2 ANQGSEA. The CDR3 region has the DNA TGCAGCGTTGAAGATACCAGCACAGATACGCAGTATTTT. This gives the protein CSVEDTSTDTQYF.

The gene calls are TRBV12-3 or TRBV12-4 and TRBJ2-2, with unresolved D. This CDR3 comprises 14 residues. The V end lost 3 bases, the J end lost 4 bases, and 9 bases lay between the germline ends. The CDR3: CASSFWQATGELFF. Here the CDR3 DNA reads TGTGCCAGCAGTTTTTGGCAGGCCACCGGGGAGCTGTTTTTT.

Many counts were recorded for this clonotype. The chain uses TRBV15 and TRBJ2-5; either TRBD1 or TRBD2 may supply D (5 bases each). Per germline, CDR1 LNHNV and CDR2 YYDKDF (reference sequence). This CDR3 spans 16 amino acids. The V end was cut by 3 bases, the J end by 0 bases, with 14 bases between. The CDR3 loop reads CATSSVAEGYQETQYF. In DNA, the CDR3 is TGTGCCACCAGCAGTGTCGCAGAGGGGTACCAAGAGACCCAGTACTTC.

As DNA, the CDR3 is TGCAGCGCCCGACAGGGGGCCTACAATGAGCAGTTCTTC. It translates to CSARQGAYNEQFF. V and J are TRBV29-1 and TRBJ2-1, with 9 bases that match TRBD1. The V gene end was trimmed by 7 bases and the J gene end by 2 bases; junction bases not matched to a gene: 3. Germline loops: CDR1 SQVTM, CDR2 ANQGSEA. The CDR3 runs to 13 residues.

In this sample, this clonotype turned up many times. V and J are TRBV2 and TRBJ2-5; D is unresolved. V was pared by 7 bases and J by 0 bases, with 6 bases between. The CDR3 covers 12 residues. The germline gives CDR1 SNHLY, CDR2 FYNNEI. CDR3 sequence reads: CASKSYQETQYF. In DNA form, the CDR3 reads TGTGCCAGCAAGTCCTACCAAGAGACCCAGTACTTC.

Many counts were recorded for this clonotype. This CDR3 reads CASSAGTGYSGNTIYF. As DNA, the CDR3 is TGTGCCAGCAGCGCGGGGACAGGGTACTCTGGAAACACCATATATTTT. The V gene is TRBV9, the J gene TRBJ1-3; 9 bases line up with TRBD1. The CDR3 extends over 16 amino acids. J gave up 0 bases and V 3 bases, and 4 bases lay outside the gene matches. Germline CDR1 is SGDLS and CDR2 is YYNGEE.

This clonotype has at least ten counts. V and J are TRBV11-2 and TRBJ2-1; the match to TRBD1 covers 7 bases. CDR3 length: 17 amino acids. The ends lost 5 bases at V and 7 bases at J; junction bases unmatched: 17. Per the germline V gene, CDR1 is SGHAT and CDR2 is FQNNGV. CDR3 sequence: CASSQSETGKRLNEQFF. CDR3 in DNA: TGTGCCAGCAGCCAATCAGAGACAGGGAAGAGGTTGAATGAGCAGTTCTTC. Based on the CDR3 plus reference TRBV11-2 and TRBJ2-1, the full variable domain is EAGVAQSPRYKIIEKRQSVAFWCNPISGHATLYWYQQILGQGPKLLIQFQNNGVVDDSQLPKDRFSAERLKGVDSTLKIQPAKLEDSAVYLCASSQSETGKRLNEQFFGPGTRLTVL.

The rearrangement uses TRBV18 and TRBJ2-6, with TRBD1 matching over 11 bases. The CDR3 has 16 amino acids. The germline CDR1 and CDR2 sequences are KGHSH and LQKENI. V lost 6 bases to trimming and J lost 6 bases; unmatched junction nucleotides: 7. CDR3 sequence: CASSPGTGGEANVLTF. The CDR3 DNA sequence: TGTGCCAGCTCCCCCGGGACAGGGGGTGAGGCCAACGTCCTGACTTTC.

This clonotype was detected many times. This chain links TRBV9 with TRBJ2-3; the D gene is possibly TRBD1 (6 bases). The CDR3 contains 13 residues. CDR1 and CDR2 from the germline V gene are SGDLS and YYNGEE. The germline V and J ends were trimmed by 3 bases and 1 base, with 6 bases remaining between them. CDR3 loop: CASSAGGTDTQYF. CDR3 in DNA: TGTGCCAGCAGCGCAGGGGGCACAGATACGCAGTATTTT.

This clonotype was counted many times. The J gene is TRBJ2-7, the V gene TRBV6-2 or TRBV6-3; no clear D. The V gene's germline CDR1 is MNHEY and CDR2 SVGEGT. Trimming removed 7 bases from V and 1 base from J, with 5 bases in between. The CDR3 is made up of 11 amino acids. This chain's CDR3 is CASTGSYEQYF. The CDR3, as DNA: TGTGCCAGCACTGGGTCCTACGAGCAGTACTTC.

In DNA form, the CDR3 reads TGTGCCAGCAGCGTGACAGGAACGGCGGGGCCCCAGCATTTT. Protein sequence: CASSVTGTAGPQHF. The chain has TRBV7-9 and TRBJ1-5, with D perhaps TRBD1 (6 bases). The CDR3 consists of 14 residues. Germline V lookup: CDR1 SEHNR, CDR2 FQNEAQ (reference sequence). The ends were cut back, 5 bases at V and 9 bases at J, with 17 bases in the middle. The whole variable domain, filled in from reference TRBV7-9 and TRBJ1-5, reads DTGVSQNPRHKITKRGQNVTFRCDPISEHNRLYWYRQTLGQGPEFLTYFQNEAQLEKSRLLSDRFSAERPKGSFSTLEIQRTEQGDSAMYLCASSVTGTAGPQHFGDGTRLSIL.

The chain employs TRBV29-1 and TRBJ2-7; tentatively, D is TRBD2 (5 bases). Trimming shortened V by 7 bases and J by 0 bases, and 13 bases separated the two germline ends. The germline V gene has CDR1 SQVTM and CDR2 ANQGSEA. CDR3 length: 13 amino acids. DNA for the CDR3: TGCAGCGCCGTCGGGGAACCCTCCTACGAGCAGTACTTC. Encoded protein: CSAVGEPSYEQYF.

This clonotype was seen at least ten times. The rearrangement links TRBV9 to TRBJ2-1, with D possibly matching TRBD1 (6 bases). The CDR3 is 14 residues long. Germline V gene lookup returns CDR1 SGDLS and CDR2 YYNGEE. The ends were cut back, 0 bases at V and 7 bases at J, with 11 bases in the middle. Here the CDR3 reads CASSVGTGRNEQFF. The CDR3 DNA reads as TGTGCCAGCAGCGTAGGAACAGGGCGAAATGAGCAGTTCTTC.

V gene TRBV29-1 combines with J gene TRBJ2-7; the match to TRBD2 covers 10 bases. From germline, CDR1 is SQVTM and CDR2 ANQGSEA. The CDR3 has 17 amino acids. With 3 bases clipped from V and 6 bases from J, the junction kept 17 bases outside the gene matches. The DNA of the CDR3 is TGCAGCGTTGAGGAGGCTAGCGGGAGCTCCCCTGGTTCCGAGCAGTACTTC. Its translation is CSVEEASGSSPGSEQYF.

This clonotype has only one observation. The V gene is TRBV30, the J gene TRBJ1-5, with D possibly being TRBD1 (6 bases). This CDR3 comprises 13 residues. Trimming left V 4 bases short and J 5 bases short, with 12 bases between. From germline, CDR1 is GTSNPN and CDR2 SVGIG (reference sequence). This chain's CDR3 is CAWTLGADQPQHF. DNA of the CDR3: TGTGCCTGGACTCTGGGGGCGGATCAGCCCCAGCATTTT.

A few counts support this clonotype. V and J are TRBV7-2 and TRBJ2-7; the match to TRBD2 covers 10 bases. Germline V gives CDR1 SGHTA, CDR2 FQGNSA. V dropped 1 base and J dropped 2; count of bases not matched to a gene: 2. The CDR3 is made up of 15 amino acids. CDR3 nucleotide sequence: TGTGCCAGCAGCTTAGACACTAGCGGGACCTACGAGCAGTACTTC. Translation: CASSLDTSGTYEQYF.